This T cell receptor beta chain was recorded in a study of identical twins. V lost 5 bases, J lost 7 bases, and 7 bases stayed unmatched. CDR3 length: 15 residues. Germline V gene sequence: CDR1 SGHAT, CDR2 FQNNGV. TCRdb used MiXCR to reprocess the 5' RACE reads, holding one entry per CDR3 protein. The sample yields 1.5 million to 2 million distinct CDR3 sequences, under 35% seen once. Overall study findings and caveats: Whereas memory repertoires showed no such difference, abundant cord blood beta clonotypes carried fewer insertions. Weaker excess twin sharing was seen among beta out-of-frame sequences. Out-of-frame alpha sequences common to twins were enriched for low generation probability. Modeled out-of-frame TCR alpha sharing in monozygotic twins fell below observed levels.

This clonotype was observed a few times. Its target is unknown. This sequence joins TRBV11-2 and TRBJ2-1; 11 bases agree with TRBD2. The sequencing input was cord blood. The receptor was derived from a newborn girl in good health. CDR3 amino acids: CASSRLAGRGNEQFF. The CDR3 DNA reads as TGTGCCAGCAGCAGACTAGCGGGAAGGGGAAATGAGCAGTTCTTC. Full variable domain (rest looked up from reference TRBV11-2 and TRBJ2-1): EAGVAQSPRYKIIEKRQSVAFWCNPISGHATLYWYQQILGQGPKLLIQFQNNGVVDDSQLPKDRFSAERLKGVDSTLKIQPAKLEDSAVYLCASSRLAGRGNEQFFGPGTRLTVL.